This T cell receptor beta chain came from a study of T cells in Graves' hyperthyroidism and ophthalmopathy. Study-wide results and limits: Ophthalmopathy cases were set apart from stable hyperthyroidism by a 13 V-J model.

Absence of ophthalmopathy progression within 18 months defined stable Graves' hyperthyroidism. In patients aged 18 to 65, hyperthyroidism was newly diagnosed, with duration under 2 months. With regard to this clonotype: The antigen is unknown.

Amplification targeted TCR beta CDR3 regions from RNA transcripts. Initially, a first-round RT-PCR of the TCR CDR3 employed the HTBI primer set. TCRdb independently ran MiXCR on the multiplex PCR reads; one entry per CDR3 protein. Counted here are 300,000 to 350,000 distinct CDR3 sequences, 14% occurring once; the ten biggest clones make up 20% to 25%. The length of the CDR3 is 16 residues. The germline V gene has CDR1 SNHLY and CDR2 FYNNEI. V was pared by 6 bases and J by 2 bases, with 18 bases between. The chain employs TRBV2 and TRBJ2-3; D could derive from TRBD1 or TRBD2 (5 bases each). The sequence was obtained from a woman in her 30s with Graves' hyperthyroidism. Sequenced sample: blood. The CDR3 region has the DNA TGTGCCAGCAGCAAAAACTCCGGGACCCTCACAGATACGCAGTATTTT. Protein sequence: CASSKNSGTLTDTQYF. Based on the CDR3 plus reference TRBV2 and TRBJ2-3, the full variable domain is EPEVTQTPSHQVTQMGQEVILRCVPISNHLYFYWYRQILGQKVEFLVSFYNNEISEKSEIFDDQFSVERPDGSNFTLKIRSTKLEDSAMYFCASSKNSGTLTDTQYFGPGTRLTVL.